The sequence of this TCR beta chain was determined in a study of blood T cell repertoires in COVID-19. Study overall: Samples taken during acute and convalescent COVID-19 were collected in the United States, Italy and Spain. PBMCs, B-cell-depleted T cells, or T cells were the source of the cDNA or gDNA that made up the material.

Cohort allocation depended upon clinical history that participants reported. The recovered donors of Cohort 3 showed two negative PCRs, clearance, or symptom resolution. Sequencing used immunoSEQ multiplex PCR; TCRdb keeps in-frame clones, though not all of them. The sample records 250,000 to 350,000 clones, about nine tenths being singletons. The CDR3 consists of 14 residues. V gave up 8 bases and J gave up 1 base; unmatched junction bases: 8. Germline V CDR1 and CDR2: GTSNPN, SVGIG (reference sequence). V and J are TRBV30 and TRBJ1-2, with 9 bases that match TRBD1. This clonotype was obtained from a man aged 60 to 69 who had recovered from COVID-19. Sequences were obtained from PBMCs or T cells enriched from blood (not recorded which). The CDR3 DNA is TGTGCCCGGGACAGGGCGGGAGGTAACTATGGCTACACCTTC. Translation gives CARDRAGGNYGYTF.